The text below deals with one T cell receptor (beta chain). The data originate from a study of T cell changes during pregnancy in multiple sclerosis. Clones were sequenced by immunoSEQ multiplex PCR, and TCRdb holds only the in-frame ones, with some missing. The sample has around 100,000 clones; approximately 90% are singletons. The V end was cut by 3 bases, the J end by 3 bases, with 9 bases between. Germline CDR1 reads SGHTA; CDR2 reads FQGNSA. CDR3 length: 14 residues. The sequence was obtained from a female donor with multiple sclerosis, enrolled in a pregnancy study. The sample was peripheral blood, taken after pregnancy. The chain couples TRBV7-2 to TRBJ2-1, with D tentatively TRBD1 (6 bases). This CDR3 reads CASSFWTVYNEQFF. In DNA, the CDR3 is TGTGCCAGCAGCTTTTGGACAGTCTACAATGAGCAGTTCTTC.